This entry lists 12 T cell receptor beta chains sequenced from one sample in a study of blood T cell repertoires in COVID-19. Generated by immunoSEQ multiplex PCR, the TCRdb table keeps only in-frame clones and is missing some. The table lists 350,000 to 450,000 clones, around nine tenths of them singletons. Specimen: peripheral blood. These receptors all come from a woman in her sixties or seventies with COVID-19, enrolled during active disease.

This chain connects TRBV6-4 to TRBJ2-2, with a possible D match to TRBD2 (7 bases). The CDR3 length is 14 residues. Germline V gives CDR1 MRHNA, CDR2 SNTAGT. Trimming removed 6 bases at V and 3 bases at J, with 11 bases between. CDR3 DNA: TGTGCCAGCAGAGGGGGGGAGGACACCGGGGAGCTGTTTTTT. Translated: CASRGGEDTGELFF.

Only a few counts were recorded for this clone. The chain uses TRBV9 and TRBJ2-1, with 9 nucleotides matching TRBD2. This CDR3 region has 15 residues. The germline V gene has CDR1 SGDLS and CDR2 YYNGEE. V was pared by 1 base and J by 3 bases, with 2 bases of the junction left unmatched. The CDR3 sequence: CASSVLAGFYNEQFF. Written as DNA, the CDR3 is TGTGCCAGCAGCGTACTAGCGGGGTTCTACAATGAGCAGTTCTTC. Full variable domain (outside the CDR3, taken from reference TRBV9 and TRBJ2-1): DSGVTQTPKHLITATGQRVTLRCSPRSGDLSVYWYQQSLDQGLQFLIQYYNGEERAKGNILERFSAQQFPDLHSELNLSSLELGDSALYFCASSVLAGFYNEQFFGPGTRLTVL.

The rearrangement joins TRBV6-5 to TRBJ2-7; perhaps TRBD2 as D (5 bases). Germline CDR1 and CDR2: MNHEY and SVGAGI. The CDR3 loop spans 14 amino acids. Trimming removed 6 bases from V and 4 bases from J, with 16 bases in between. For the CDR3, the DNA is TGTGCCAGCAGATGGTCGGAGGAAGCTTACGAGCAGTACTTC. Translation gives CASRWSEEAYEQYF.

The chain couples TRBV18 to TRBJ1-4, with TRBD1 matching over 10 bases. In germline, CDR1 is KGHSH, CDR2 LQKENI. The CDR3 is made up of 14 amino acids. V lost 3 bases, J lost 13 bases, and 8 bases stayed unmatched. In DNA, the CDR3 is TGTGCCAGCTCACCGGGACAGGGGATACCCACACTGTTTTTT. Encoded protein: CASSPGQGIPTLFF.

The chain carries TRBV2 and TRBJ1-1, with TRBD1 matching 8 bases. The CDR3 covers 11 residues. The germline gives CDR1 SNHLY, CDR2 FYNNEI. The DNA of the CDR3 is TGTGCTGACAGGGGAAGAACTGAAGCTTTCTTT. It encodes CADRGRTEAFF.

CDR3 amino acids: CASSGRGGRSGNTIYF. The CDR3, as DNA: TGTGCCAGCAGTGGACGCGGAGGCCGCTCTGGAAACACCATATATTTT. V gene TRBV28 combines with J gene TRBJ1-3; D is ambiguous. The CDR3 is 16 residues long. V was clipped by 5 bases and J by 0 bases, with 14 bases between them. CDR1 is MDHEN and CDR2 is SYDVKM in the germline V gene.

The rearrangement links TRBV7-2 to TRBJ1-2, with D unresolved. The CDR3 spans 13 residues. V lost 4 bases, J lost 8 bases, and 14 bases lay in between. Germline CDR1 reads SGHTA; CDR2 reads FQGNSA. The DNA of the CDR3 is TGTGCCAGCAGCTCGCCCCCCCATCAGGGCTACACCTTC. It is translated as CASSSPPHQGYTF.

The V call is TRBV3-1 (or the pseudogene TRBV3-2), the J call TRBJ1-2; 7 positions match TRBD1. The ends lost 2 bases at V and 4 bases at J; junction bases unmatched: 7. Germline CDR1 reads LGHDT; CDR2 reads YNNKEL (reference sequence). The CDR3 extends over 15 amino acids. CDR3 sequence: CASSQPPTGIYGYTF. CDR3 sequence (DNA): TGTGCCAGCAGCCAACCCCCGACAGGGATCTATGGCTACACCTTC.

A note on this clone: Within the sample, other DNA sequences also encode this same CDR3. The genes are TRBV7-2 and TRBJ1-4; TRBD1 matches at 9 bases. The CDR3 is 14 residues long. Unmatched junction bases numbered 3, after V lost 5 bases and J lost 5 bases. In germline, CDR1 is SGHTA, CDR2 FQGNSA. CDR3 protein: CASSQTGGNEKLFF. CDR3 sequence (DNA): TGTGCCAGCAGCCAAACAGGGGGCAATGAAAAACTGTTTTTT.

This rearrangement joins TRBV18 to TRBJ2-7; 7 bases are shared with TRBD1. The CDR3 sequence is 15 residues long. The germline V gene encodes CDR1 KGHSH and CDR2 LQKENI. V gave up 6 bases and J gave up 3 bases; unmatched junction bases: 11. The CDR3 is CASSSRRDSIYEQYF. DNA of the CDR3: TGTGCCAGCTCGTCACGCCGGGACAGCATCTACGAGCAGTACTTC.

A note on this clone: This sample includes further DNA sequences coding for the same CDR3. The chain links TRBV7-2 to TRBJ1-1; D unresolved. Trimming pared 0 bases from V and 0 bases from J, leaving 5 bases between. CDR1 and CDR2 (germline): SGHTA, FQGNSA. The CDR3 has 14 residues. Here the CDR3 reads CASSLAVVNTEAFF. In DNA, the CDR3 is TGTGCCAGCAGCTTAGCTGTCGTGAACACTGAAGCTTTCTTT. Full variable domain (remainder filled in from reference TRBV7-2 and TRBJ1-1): GAGVSQSPSNKVTEKGKDVELRCDPISGHTALYWYRQSLGQGLEFLIYFQGNSAPDKSGLPSDRFSAERTGGSVSTLTIQRTQQEDSAVYLCASSLAVVNTEAFFGQGTRLTVV.

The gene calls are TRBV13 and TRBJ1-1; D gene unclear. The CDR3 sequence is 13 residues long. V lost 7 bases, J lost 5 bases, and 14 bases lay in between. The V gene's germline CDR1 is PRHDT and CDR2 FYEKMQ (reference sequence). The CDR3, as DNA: TGTGCCAGCAACAACCTAGGAGGTACTGAAGCTTTCTTT. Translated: CASNNLGGTEAFF.